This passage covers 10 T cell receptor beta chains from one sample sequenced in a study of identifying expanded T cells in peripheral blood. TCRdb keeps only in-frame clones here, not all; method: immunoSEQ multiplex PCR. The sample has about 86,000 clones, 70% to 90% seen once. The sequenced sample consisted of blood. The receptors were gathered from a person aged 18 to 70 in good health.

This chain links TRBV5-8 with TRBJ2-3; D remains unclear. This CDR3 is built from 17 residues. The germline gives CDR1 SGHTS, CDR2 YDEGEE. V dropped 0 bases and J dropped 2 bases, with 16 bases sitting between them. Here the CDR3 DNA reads TGTGCCAGCAGCTTGGAGGGAATAATGGCCTCCACAGATACGCAGTATTTT. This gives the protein CASSLEGIMASTDTQYF. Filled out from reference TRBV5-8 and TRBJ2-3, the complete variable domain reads EAGVTQSPTHLIKTRGQQATLRCSPISGHTSVYWYQQALGLGLQFLLWYDEGEERNRGNFPPRFSGRQFPNYSSELNVNALELEDSALYLCASSLEGIMASTDTQYFGPGTRLTVL.

The CDR3 is CASSFGQGASYNSPLHF. CDR3 coding DNA: TGTGCCAGCAGCTTTGGCCAGGGGGCTTCCTATAATTCACCCCTCCACTTT. The chain recombines TRBV5-4 with TRBJ1-6; 8 positions agree with TRBD1. Germline V gene lookup returns CDR1 SGHNT and CDR2 YYREEE (reference sequence). The junction had 5 bases not matched to a gene; V was cut back by 2 bases and J by 1 base. The CDR3 is 17 amino acids. The full variable domain, rest sourced from reference TRBV5-4 and TRBJ1-6, is ETGVTQSPTHLIKTRGQQVTLRCSSQSGHNTVSWYQQALGQGPQFIFQYYREEENGRGNFPPRFSGLQFPNYSSELNVNALELDDSALYLCASSFGQGASYNSPLHFGNGTRLTVT.

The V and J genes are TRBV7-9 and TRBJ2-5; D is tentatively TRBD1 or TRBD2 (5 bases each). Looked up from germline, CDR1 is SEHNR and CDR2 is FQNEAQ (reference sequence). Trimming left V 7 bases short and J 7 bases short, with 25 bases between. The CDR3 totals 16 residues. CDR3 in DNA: TGTGCCAGCATAAATACAGATCGTGAGGGGCCGGGGACCCAGTACTTC. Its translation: CASINTDREGPGTQYF.

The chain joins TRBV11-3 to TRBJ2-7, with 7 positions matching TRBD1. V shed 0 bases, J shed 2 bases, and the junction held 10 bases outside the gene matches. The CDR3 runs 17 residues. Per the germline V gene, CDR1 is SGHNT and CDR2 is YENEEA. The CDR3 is CASSLDGEQGKAYEQYF. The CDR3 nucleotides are TGTGCCAGCAGCTTAGATGGGGAACAGGGGAAGGCCTACGAGCAGTACTTC. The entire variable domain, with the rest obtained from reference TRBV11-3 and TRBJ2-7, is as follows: EAGVVQSPRYKIIEKKQPVAFWCNPISGHNTLYWYLQNLGQGPELLIRYENEEAVDDSQLPKDRFSAERLKGVDSTLKIQPAELGDSAVYLCASSLDGEQGKAYEQYFGPGTRLTVT.

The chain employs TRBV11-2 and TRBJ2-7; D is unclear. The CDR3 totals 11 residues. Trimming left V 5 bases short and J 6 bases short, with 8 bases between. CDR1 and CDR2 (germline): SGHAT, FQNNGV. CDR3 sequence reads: CASSLSLEQYF. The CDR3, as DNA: TGTGCCAGCAGCCTCTCGCTCGAGCAGTACTTC.

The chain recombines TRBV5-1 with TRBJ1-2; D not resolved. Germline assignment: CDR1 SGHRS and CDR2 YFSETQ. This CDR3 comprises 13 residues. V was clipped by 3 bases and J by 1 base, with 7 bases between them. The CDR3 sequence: CASSSHRNYGYTF. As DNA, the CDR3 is TGCGCCAGCAGCTCCCACCGTAACTATGGCTACACCTTC. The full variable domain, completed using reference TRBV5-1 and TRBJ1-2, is KAGVTQTPRYLIKTRGQQVTLSCSPISGHRSVSWYQQTPGQGLQFLFEYFSETQRNKGNFPGRFSGRQFSNSRSEMNVSTLELGDSALYLCASSSHRNYGYTFGSGTRLTVV.

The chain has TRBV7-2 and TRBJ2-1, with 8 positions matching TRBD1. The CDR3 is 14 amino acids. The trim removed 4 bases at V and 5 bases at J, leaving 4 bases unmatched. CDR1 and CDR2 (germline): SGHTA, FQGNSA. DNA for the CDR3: TGTGCCAGCAGCTCGGACAGGGTTAACAATGAGCAGTTCTTC. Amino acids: CASSSDRVNNEQFF.

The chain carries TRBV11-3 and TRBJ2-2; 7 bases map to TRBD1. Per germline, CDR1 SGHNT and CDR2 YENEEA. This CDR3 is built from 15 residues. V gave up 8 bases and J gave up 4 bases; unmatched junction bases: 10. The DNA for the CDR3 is TGTGCCAGCCATAAACAGGGGTTTTCCACCGGGGAGCTGTTTTTT. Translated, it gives CASHKQGFSTGELFF. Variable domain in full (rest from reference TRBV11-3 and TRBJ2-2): EAGVVQSPRYKIIEKKQPVAFWCNPISGHNTLYWYLQNLGQGPELLIRYENEEAVDDSQLPKDRFSAERLKGVDSTLKIQPAELGDSAVYLCASHKQGFSTGELFFGEGSRLTVL.

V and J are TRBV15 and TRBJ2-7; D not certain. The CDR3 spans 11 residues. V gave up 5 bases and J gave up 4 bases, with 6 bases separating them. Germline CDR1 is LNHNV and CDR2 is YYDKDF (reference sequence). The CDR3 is CATSARYEQYF. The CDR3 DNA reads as TGTGCCACCAGCGCCCGGTACGAGCAGTACTTC.

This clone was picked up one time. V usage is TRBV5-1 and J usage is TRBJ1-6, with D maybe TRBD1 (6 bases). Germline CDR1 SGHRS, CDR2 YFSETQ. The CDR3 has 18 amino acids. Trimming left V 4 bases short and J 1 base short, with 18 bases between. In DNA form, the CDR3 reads TGCGCCAGCAGCCCTTTACCCCCCGGGACATCCTATAATTCACCCCTCCACTTT. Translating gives CASSPLPPGTSYNSPLHF.